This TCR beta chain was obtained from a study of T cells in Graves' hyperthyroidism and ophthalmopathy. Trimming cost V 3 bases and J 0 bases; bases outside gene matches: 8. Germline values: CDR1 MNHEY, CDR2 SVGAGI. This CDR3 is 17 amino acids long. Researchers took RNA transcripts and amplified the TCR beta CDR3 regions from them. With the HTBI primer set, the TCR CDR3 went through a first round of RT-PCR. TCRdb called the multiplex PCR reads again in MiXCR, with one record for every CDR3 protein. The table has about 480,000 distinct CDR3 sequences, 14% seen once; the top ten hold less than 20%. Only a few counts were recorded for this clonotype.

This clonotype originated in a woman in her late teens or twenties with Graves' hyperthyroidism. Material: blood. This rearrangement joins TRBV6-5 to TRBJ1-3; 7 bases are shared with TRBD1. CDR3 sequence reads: CASSYHRTGVSGNTIYF. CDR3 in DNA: TGTGCCAGCAGTTATCATAGAACAGGGGTCTCTGGAAACACCATATATTTT.